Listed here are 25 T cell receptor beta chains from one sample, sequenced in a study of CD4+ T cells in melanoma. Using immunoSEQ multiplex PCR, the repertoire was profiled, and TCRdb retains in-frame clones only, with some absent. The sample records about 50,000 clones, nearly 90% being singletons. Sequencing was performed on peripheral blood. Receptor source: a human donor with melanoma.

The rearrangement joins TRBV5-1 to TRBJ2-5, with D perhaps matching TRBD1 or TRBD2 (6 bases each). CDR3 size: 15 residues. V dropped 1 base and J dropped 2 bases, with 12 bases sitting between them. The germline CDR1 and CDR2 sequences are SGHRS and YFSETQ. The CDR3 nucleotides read TGCGCCAGCAGCTTGATCGGGGGCGGGCAAGAGACCCAGTACTTC. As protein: CASSLIGGGQETQYF.

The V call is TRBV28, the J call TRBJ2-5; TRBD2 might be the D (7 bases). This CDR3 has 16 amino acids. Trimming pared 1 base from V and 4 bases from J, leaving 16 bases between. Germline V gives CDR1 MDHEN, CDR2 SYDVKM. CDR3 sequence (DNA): TGTGCCAGCAGTTTATTGGTGGGGGGGCCAGGAGAGACCCAGTACTTC. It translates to CASSLLVGGPGETQYF.

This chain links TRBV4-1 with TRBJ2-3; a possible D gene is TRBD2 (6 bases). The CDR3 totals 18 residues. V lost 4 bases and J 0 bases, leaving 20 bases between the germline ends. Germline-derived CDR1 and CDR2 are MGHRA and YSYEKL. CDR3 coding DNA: TGCGCCAGCAGCCTCGTCGGAGGGGCAGGATCTAGCACAGATACGCAGTATTTT. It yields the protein CASSLVGGAGSSTDTQYF.

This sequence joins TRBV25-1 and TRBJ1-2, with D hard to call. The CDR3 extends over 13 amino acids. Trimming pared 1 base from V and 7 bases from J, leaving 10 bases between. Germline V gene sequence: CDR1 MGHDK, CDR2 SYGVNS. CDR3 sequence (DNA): TGTGCCAGCAGTGAATCCCGATGGTCTGGCTACACCTTC. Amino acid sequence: CASSESRWSGYTF.

CDR3 residues: CASSLARTANTEAFF. In DNA, the CDR3 is TGTGCCAGCAGCTTGGCCCGGACAGCGAACACTGAAGCTTTCTTT. The V and J genes are TRBV13 and TRBJ1-1; weak D call: TRBD1 (6 bases). The V end was cut by 3 bases, the J end by 1 base, with 12 bases between. There are 15 residues in the CDR3. Germline V gene lookup returns CDR1 PRHDT and CDR2 FYEKMQ (reference sequence).

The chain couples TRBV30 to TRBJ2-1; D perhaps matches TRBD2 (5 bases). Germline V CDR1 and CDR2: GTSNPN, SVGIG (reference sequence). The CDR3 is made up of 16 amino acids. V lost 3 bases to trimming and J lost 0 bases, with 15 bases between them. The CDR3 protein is CAWSRGTTSSYNEQFF. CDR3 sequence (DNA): TGTGCCTGGAGCCGGGGAACTACTTCCTCCTACAATGAGCAGTTCTTC.

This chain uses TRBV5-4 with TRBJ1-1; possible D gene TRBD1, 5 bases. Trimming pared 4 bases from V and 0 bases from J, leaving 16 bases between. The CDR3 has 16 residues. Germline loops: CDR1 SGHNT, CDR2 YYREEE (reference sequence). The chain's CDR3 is CASSRQGALVNTEAFF. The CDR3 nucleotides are TGTGCCAGCAGCCGGCAAGGGGCCCTGGTGAACACTGAAGCTTTCTTT.

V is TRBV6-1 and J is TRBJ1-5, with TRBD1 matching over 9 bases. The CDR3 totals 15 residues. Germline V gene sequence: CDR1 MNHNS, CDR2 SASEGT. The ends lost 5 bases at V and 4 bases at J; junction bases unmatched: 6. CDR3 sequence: CASSRPGTGNQPQHF. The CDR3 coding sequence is TGTGCCAGCAGTCGACCCGGGACAGGGAATCAGCCCCAGCATTTT.

The CDR3 DNA sequence: TGTGCCAGCTCACCACCACACCAGGGGCTAGCGGGGGTCCTTTCCTACGAGCAGTACTTC. Residues: CASSPPHQGLAGVLSYEQYF. The chain has TRBV18 and TRBJ2-7; 10 bases are a match to TRBD2. Trimming took 0 bases from V and 1 from J; bases not matched to a gene: 15. Germline CDR1 is KGHSH and CDR2 is LQKENI. The CDR3 sequence is 20 residues long.

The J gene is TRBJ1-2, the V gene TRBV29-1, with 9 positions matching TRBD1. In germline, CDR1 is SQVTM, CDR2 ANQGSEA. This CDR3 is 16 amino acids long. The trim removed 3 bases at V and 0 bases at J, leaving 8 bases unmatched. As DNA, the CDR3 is TGCAGCGTTGATCAGGCCGGACAGGGGACTAACTATGGCTACACCTTC. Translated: CSVDQAGQGTNYGYTF.

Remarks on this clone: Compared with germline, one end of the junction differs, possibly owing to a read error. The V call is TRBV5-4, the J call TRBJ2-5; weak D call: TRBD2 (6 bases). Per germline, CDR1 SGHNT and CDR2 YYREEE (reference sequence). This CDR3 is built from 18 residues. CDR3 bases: TGTGCCAGCAGCCAAGGGCTTGGGGGGTTAAAACGCCAAGAGTCCCAGTACTTC. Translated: CASSQGLGGLKRQESQYF.

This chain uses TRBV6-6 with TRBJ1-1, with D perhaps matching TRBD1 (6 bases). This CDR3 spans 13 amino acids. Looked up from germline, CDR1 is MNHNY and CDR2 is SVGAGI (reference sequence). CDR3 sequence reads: CANSRGGDTEAFF. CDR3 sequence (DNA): TGTGCGAACTCAAGGGGGGGGGACACTGAAGCTTTCTTT.

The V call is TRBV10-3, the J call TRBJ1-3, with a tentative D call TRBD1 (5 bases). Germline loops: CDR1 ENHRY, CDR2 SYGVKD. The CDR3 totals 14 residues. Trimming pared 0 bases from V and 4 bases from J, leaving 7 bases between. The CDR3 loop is CAISESGTGNTIYF. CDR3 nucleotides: TGTGCCATCAGTGAGTCAGGGACGGGAAACACCATATATTTT.

The CDR3 DNA sequence: TGTGCCTGGAGTGACGGACAACTATACGAGCAGTACTTC. This sequence encodes CAWSDGQLYEQYF. The V call is TRBV30, the J call TRBJ2-7; tentative D call: TRBD1 (5 bases). With 1 base removed from V and 4 bases from J, the gap between germline ends came to 11 bases. The CDR3 is made up of 13 amino acids. CDR1 is GTSNPN, CDR2 SVGIG, per germline (reference sequence).

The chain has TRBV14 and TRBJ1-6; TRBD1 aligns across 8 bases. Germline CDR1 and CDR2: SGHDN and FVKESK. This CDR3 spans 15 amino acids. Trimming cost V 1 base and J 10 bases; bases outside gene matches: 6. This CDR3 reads CASSQARTGRSPLHF. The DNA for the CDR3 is TGTGCCAGCAGCCAAGCCCGGACAGGGCGATCACCCCTCCACTTT.

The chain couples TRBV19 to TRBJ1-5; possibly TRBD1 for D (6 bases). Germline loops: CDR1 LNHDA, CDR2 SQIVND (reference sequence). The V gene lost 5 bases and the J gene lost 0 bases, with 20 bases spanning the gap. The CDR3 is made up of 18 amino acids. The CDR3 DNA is TGTGCCAGTAGTCGCCTAGGGGGGTTTGTTGGTAGCAATCAGCCCCAGCATTTT. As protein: CASSRLGGFVGSNQPQHF.

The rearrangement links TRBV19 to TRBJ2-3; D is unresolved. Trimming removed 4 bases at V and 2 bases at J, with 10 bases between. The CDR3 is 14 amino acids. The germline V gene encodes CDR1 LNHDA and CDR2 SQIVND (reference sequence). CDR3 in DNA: TGTGCCAGTAGTAGGTTTCCCTACACAGATACGCAGTATTTT. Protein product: CASSRFPYTDTQYF. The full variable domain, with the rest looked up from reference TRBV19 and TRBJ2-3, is DGGITQSPKYLFRKEGQNVTLSCEQNLNHDAMYWYRQDPGQGLRLIYYSQIVNDFQKGDIAEGYSVSREKKESFPLTVTSAQKNPTAFYLCASSRFPYTDTQYFGPGTRLTVL.

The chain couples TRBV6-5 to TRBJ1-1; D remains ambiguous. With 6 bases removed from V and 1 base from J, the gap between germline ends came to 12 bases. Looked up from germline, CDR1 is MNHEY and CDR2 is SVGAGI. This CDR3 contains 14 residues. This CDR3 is CASSPGVQNTEAFF. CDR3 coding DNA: TGTGCCAGCAGCCCTGGGGTCCAGAACACTGAAGCTTTCTTT.

CDR3 DNA sequence: TGTGCCAGCAGCCCCGGCCGACAGGTCTCTAACTATGGCTACACCTTC. Its protein product is CASSPGRQVSNYGYTF. The V gene is TRBV11-1, the J gene TRBJ1-2; perhaps TRBD1 as D (6 bases). Germline V CDR1 and CDR2: SGHAT, FQDESV (reference sequence). Trimming cost V 5 bases and J 0 bases, with 16 bases left between them. CDR3 length equals 16 residues.

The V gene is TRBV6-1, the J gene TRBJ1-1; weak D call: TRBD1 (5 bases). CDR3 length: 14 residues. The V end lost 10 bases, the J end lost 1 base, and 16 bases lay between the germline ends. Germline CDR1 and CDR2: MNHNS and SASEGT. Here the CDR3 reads CATHYYTGNTEAFF. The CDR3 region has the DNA TGTGCCACCCACTATTACACAGGGAACACTGAAGCTTTCTTT.

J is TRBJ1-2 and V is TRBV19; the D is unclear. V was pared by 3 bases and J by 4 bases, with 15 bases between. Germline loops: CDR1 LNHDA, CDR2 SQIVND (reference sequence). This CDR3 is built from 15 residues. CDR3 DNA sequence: TGTGCCAGTAGTATCTCCTCGGGCAGCAGCTATGGCTACACCTTC. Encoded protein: CASSISSGSSYGYTF.

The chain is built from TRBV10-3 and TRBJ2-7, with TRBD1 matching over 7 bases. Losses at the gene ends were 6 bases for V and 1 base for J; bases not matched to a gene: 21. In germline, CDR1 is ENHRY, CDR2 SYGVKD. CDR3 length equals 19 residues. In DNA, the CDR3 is TGTGCCATCAGCACCGACGACAGGGTATGGTCAGATGGGTCCTACGAGCAGTACTTC. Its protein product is CAISTDDRVWSDGSYEQYF.

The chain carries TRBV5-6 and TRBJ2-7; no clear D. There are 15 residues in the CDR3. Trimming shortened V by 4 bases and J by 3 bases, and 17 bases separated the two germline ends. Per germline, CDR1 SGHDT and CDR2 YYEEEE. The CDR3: CASSPQPPGYYEQYF. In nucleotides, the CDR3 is TGTGCCAGCAGCCCCCAACCACCAGGATACTACGAGCAGTACTTC.

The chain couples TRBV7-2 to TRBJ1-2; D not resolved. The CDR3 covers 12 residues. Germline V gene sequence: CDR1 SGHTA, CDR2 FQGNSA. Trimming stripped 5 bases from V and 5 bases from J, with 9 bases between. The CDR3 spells CASSPGEYGYTF. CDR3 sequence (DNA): TGTGCCAGCAGCCCCGGGGAGTATGGCTACACCTTC.

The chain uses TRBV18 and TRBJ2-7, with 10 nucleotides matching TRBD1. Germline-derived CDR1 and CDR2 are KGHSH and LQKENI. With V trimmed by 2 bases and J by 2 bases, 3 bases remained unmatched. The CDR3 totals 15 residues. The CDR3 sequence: CASSPVGTGAYEQYF. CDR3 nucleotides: TGTGCCAGCTCACCAGTCGGGACAGGGGCCTACGAGCAGTACTTC.